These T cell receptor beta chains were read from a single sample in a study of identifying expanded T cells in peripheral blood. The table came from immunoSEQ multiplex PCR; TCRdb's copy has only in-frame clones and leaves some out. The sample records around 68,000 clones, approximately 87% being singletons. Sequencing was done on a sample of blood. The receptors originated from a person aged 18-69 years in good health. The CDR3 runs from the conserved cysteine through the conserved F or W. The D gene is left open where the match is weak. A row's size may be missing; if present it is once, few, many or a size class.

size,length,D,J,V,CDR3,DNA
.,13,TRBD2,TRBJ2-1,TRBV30,CAWSLVAGDEQFF,TGTGCCTGGAGTCTGGTGGCGGGAGATGAGCAGTTCTTC
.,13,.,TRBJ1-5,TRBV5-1,CASSLYGNQPQHF,TGCGCCAGCAGCCTGTATGGCAATCAGCCCCAGCATTTT
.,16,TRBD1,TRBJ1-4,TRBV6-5,CASSYRTGTGGEKLFF,TGTGCCAGCAGTTACCGGACCGGGACAGGAGGTGAAAAACTGTTTTTT
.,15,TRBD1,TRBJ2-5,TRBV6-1,CASSGQTGGPETQYF,TGTGCCAGCAGTGGTCAGACAGGGGGCCCAGAGACCCAGTACTTC
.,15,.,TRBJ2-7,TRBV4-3,CASSQDLSVVYEQYF,TGCGCCAGCAGCCAAGATCTCTCAGTAGTTTACGAGCAGTACTTC
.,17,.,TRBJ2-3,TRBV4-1,CASSQERVARGTDTQYF,TGCGCCAGCAGCCAAGAACGGGTCGCTCGAGGCACAGATACGCAGTATTTT
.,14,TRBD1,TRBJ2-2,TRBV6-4,CASSETGITGELFF,TGTGCCAGCAGTGAGACAGGGATCACCGGGGAGCTGTTTTTT
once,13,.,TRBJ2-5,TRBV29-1,CSVDRDSGETQYF,TGCAGCGTTGATCGGGACTCCGGAGAGACCCAGTACTTC
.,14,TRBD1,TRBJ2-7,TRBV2,CASTRTGGGYEQYF,TGTGCCAGCACCCGGACAGGGGGGGGCTACGAGCAGTACTTC
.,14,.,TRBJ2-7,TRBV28,CASSRWPRTYEQYF,TGTGCCAGCAGTCGTTGGCCCAGGACCTACGAGCAGTACTTC
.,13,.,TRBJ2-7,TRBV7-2,CASSLEQRYEQYF,TGTGCCAGCAGCTTAGAACAGAGATACGAGCAGTACTTC
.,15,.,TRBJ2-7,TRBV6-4,CASSPAGTQIYEQYF,TGTGCCAGCAGCCCGGCAGGAACCCAGATCTACGAGCAGTACTTC
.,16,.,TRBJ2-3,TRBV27,CASSPPAGLGTDTQYF,TGTGCCAGCAGTCCCCCTGCGGGGCTTGGCACAGATACGCAGTATTTT
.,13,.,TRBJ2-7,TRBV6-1,CARAQNTYYEQYF,TGTGCCAGGGCACAGAACACTTACTACGAGCAGTACTTC
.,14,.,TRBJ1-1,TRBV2,CASSDRIENTEAFF,TGTGCCAGCAGTGACAGGATAGAAAACACTGAAGCTTTCTTT
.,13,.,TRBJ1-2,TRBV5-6,CASSLEGFYGYTF,TGTGCCAGCAGCTTGGAGGGTTTCTATGGCTACACCTTC
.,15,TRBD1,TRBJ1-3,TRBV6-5,CASRRTGVSGNTIYF,TGTGCCAGTCGTCGCACAGGGGTCTCTGGAAACACCATATATTTT
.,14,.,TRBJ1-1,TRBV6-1,CASSEGTPNTEAFF,TGTGCCAGCAGTGAAGGGACACCAAACACTGAAGCTTTCTTT
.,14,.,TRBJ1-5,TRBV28,CASSSDRKDQPQHF,TGTGCCAGCAGTTCTGACAGGAAAGATCAGCCCCAGCATTTT
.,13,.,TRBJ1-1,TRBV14,CASSQGTNTEAFF,TGTGCCAGCAGCCAAGGGACGAACACTGAAGCTTTCTTT
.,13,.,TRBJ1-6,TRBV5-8,CASSLKDRLTSSF,TGTGCCAGCAGCTTGAAGGACAGACTCACCAGCAGCTTT
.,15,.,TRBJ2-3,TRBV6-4,CASSEGASGTDTQYF,TGTGCCAGCAGTGAGGGGGCTAGCGGCACAGATACGCAGTATTTT
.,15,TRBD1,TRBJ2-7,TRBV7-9,CASSLEETGGYEQYF,TGTGCCAGCAGCTTAGAGGAGACAGGGGGCTACGAGCAGTACTTC
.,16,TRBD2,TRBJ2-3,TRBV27,CASSSGLAGGTDTQYF,TGTGCCAGCAGTTCGGGACTAGCGGGAGGGACAGATACGCAGTATTTT
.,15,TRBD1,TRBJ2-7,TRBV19,CASRPRQGRGYEQYF,TGTGCCAGTCGACCCCGACAGGGTCGGGGTTACGAGCAGTACTTC
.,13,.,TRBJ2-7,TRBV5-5,CASSPGHGREQYF,TGTGCCAGCAGCCCAGGACACGGGCGCGAGCAGTACTTC
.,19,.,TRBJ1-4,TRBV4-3,CASSQRAQGLVATNEKLFF,TGCGCCAGCAGCCAAAGGGCTCAGGGCCTAGTTGCAACTAATGAAAAACTGTTTTTT
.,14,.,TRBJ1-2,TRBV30,CAWSVSFGFYGYTF,TGTGCCTGGAGTGTATCGTTCGGGTTCTATGGCTACACCTTC
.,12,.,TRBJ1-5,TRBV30,CAWSEGRQPQHF,TGTGCCTGGAGTGAGGGCCGCCAGCCCCAGCATTTT